These 6 T cell receptor beta chains share one sample of origin, sequenced in a study of vaccination and CD4 T cells after COVID-19. Their antigens are not known. Once obtained from cultured CD4+ T cells, the DNA was sequenced using the Oncomine TCR Beta short-read assay. TCRdb processed the PCR reads anew with MiXCR; each CDR3 protein has one entry. The sample lists 9,500 to 14,000 distinct CDR3 sequences; around 60% were seen once. Treatment indicated: approximately 9-day PBMC culture with coronavirus spike peptide pools or control peptides (ViraFEST assay). The sample was CD4+ T cells from blood, cultured in vitro. The receptors originated from a human donor who had recovered from COVID-19.

The gene calls are TRBV11-3 and TRBJ1-6; D may be TRBD1 (5 bases). From germline, CDR1 is SGHNT and CDR2 YENEEA. The CDR3 has 14 amino acids. Trimming pared 5 bases from V and 8 bases from J, leaving 13 bases between. The CDR3 DNA follows: TGTGCCAGCAGCCGGGACGCCCTCCATTCACCCCTCCACTTT. Translated, it gives CASSRDALHSPLHF.

The gene calls are TRBV27 and TRBJ2-1; the D gene is possibly TRBD2 (6 bases). This CDR3 has 14 amino acids. The V gene's germline CDR1 is MNHEY and CDR2 SMNVEV (reference sequence). V shed 3 bases and J shed 6 bases, with 12 bases lying between them. CDR3 nucleotides: TGTGCCAGCAGTTTGGCGGGACGGGGCAATGAGCAGTTCTTC. Translation: CASSLAGRGNEQFF.

V usage is TRBV4-1 and J usage is TRBJ1-5; no firm D call. Trimming took off 0 bases at V and 6 bases at J, with 18 bases between the two ends. CDR1 and CDR2 from the germline V gene are MGHRA and YSYEKL. The CDR3 is 17 amino acids. The CDR3 sequence is CASSQDQVRSPPQPQHF. Here the CDR3 DNA reads TGCGCCAGCAGCCAAGATCAGGTGAGAAGCCCCCCTCAGCCCCAGCATTTT.

The chain couples TRBV21-1 to TRBJ2-3; TRBD2, as called in the table, went unchecked against the DNA. TRBV21-1 is shown as a pseudogene. This CDR3 contains 22 residues. Written as DNA, the CDR3 is TGTGCCAGCAGCAAAGAGTCCGCAGGACTAGCGGGAGGGCCACGTAGCACAGATACGCAGTATTTT. Protein: CASSKESAGLAGGPRSTDTQYF.

J is TRBJ2-6 and V is TRBV12-3 or TRBV12-4; a possible D gene is TRBD1 (5 bases). Trimming took off 6 bases at V and 0 bases at J, with 15 bases between the two ends. The CDR3 has 17 amino acids. CDR3 region: CASSVYQGFSGANVLTF. The CDR3 nucleotides are TGTGCCAGCAGCGTCTACCAGGGTTTCTCTGGGGCCAACGTCCTGACTTTC.

The chain carries TRBV7-9 and TRBJ2-1, with 9 bases lining up with TRBD2. The junction had 11 bases not matched to a gene; V was cut back by 5 bases and J by 6 bases. Germline V gives CDR1 SEHNR, CDR2 FQNEAQ (reference sequence). CDR3 length: 16 residues. The CDR3 region is CASSPLRTSVPNEQFF. The CDR3 nucleotides are TGTGCCAGCAGCCCCCTCAGGACTAGCGTCCCCAATGAGCAGTTCTTC.